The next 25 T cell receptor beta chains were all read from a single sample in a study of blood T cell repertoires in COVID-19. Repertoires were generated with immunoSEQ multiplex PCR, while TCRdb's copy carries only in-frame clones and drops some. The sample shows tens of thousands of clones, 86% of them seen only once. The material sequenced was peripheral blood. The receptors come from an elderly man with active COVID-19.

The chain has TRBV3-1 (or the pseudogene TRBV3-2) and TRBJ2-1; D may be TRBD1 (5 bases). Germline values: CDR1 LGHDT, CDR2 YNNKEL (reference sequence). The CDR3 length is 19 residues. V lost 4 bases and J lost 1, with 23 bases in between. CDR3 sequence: CASSRRGKGAVVSYNEQFF. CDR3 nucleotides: TGTGCCAGCAGCCGAAGGGGAAAGGGTGCGGTGGTTTCCTACAATGAGCAGTTCTTC.

CDR3 nucleotide sequence: TGTGCCAGCACCTCGCGCGGAGTCAGCGCTGGGGCCAACGTCCTGACTTTC. It codes for CASTSRGVSAGANVLTF. The V and J genes are TRBV7-9 and TRBJ2-6; no clear D gene. Deletions cut 7 bases from V and 2 bases from J, with 18 bases between. Per germline, CDR1 SEHNR and CDR2 FQNEAQ (reference sequence). CDR3 length: 17 residues.

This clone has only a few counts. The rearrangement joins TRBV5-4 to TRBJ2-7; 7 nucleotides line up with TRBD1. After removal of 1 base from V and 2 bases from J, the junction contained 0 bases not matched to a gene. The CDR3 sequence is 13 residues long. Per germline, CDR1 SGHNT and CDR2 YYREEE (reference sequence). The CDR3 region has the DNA TGTGCCAGCAGCTTGACAGGGGCCTACGAGCAGTACTTC. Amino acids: CASSLTGAYEQYF.

CDR3 sequence reads: CASSQDVGPPIGEQYF. CDR3 coding DNA: TGCGCCAGCAGCCAAGATGTGGGCCCCCCTATTGGCGAGCAGTACTTC. The chain carries TRBV4-3 and TRBJ2-7, with D unresolved. V shed 0 bases and J shed 6 bases, with 18 bases lying between them. The CDR3 spans 16 residues. From germline, CDR1 is LGHNA and CDR2 YSLEER.

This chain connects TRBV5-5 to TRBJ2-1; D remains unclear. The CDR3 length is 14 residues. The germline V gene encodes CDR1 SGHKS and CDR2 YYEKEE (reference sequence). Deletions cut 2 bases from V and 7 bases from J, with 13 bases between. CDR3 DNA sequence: TGTGCCAGCAGCTTTCCTGGTTCGGTGAATGAGCAGTTCTTC. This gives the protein CASSFPGSVNEQFF.

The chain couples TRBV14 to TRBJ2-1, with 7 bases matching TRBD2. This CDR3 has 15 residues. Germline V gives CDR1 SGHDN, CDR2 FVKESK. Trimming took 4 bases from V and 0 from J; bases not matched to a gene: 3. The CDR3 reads CASSPGGSSYNEQFF. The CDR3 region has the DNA TGTGCCAGCAGCCCCGGCGGGAGCTCCTACAATGAGCAGTTCTTC.

CDR3 bases: TGTGCCAGCAGCGTGGACAGTAACTATGGCTACACCTTC. It encodes CASSVDSNYGYTF. This chain uses TRBV2 with TRBJ1-2; TRBD1 might be the D (6 bases). Germline V gene lookup returns CDR1 SNHLY and CDR2 FYNNEI. The CDR3 covers 13 residues. V lost 6 bases and J lost 1, with 9 bases in between.

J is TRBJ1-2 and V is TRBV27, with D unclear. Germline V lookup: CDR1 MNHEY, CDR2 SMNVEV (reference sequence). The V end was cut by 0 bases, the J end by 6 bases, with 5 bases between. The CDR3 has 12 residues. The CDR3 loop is CASSLSGNGYTF. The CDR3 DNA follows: TGTGCCAGCAGTTTATCCGGGAATGGCTACACCTTC.

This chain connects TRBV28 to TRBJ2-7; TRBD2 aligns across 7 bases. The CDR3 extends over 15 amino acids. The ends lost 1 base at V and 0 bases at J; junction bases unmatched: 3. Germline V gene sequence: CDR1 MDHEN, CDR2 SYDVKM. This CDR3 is CASSLSSGNSYEQYF. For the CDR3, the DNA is TGTGCCAGCAGTTTATCCAGCGGGAACTCCTACGAGCAGTACTTC.

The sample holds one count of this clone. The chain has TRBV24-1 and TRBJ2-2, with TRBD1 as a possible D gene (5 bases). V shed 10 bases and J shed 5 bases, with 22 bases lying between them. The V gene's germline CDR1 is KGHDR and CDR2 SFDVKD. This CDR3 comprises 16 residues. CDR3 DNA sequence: TGTGCCACTACCCCCCCCCAGGGTGTCGATACCGGGGAGCTGTTTTTT. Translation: CATTPPQGVDTGELFF.

In nucleotides, the CDR3 is TGTGCCAGCAGCCAAGGTGGGGACATCGCCTTCTTC. Protein product: CASSQGGDIAFF. The chain employs TRBV12-3 or TRBV12-4 and TRBJ2-1; D might be TRBD1 (6 bases). V was cut by 6 bases and J by 16 bases, with 19 bases left in between. The CDR3 runs 12 residues.

The CDR3 DNA reads as TGTGCCAGCAGCTTAGGGCCAGGGGGCTACACCTTC. Its translation: CASSLGPGGYTF. The chain recombines TRBV7-2 with TRBJ1-2, with D perhaps matching TRBD1 (5 bases). The ends were cut back, 1 base at V and 8 bases at J, with 8 bases in the middle. Germline-derived CDR1 and CDR2 are SGHTA and FQGNSA. The CDR3 spans 12 residues.

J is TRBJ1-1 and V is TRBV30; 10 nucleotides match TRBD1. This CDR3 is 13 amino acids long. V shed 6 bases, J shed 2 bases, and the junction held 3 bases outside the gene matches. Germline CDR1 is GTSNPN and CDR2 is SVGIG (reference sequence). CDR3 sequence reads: CACQTGGNTEAFF. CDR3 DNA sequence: TGTGCCTGCCAGACAGGGGGCAACACTGAAGCTTTCTTT.

CDR3 protein: CASSPLVSSGRGDEQFF. The CDR3 DNA follows: TGTGCCAGCAGCCCTCTTGTCTCTAGCGGGAGAGGGGATGAGCAGTTCTTC. The V and J genes are TRBV9 and TRBJ2-1, with 10 bases identical to TRBD2. Per germline, CDR1 SGDLS and CDR2 YYNGEE. There are 17 residues in the CDR3. V shed 4 bases, J shed 8 bases, and the junction held 15 bases outside the gene matches.

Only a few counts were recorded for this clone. CDR3 sequence reads: CASTTMNNEQFF. CDR3 bases: TGTGCCAGTACTACGATGAACAATGAGCAGTTCTTC. This chain links TRBV19 with TRBJ2-1, with D unresolved. There are 12 residues in the CDR3. Germline assignment: CDR1 LNHDA and CDR2 SQIVND (reference sequence). The V end was cut by 7 bases, the J end by 5 bases, with 9 bases between.

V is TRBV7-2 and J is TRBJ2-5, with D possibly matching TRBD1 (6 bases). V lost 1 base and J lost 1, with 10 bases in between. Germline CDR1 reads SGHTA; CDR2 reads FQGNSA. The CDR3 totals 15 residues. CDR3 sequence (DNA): TGTGCCAGCAGCTTAGTTGGGACAAGCCAAGAGACCCAGTACTTC. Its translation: CASSLVGTSQETQYF.

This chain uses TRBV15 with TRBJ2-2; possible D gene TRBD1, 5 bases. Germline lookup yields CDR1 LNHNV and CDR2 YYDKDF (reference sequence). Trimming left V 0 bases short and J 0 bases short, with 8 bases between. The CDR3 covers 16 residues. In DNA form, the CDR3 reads TGTGCCACCAGCAGAGACAGGGTCCCGAACACCGGGGAGCTGTTTTTT. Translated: CATSRDRVPNTGELFF.

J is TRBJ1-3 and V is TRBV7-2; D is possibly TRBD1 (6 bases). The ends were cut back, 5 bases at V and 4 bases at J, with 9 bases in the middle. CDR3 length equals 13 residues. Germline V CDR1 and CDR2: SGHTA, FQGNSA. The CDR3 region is CASSQGIGNTIYF. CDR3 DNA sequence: TGTGCCAGCAGCCAGGGGATCGGAAACACCATATATTTT. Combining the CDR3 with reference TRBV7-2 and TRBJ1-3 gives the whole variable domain GAGVSQSPSNKVTEKGKDVELRCDPISGHTALYWYRQSLGQGLEFLIYFQGNSAPDKSGLPSDRFSAERTGGSVSTLTIQRTQQEDSAVYLCASSQGIGNTIYFGEGSWLTVV.

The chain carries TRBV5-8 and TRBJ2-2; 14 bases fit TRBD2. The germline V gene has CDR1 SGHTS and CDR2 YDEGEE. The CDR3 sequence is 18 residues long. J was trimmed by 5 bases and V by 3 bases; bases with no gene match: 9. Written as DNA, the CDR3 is TGTGCCAGCAGCTGGTCGGGACTAGCGGGGGCACCAACCGGGGAGCTGTTTTTT. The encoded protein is CASSWSGLAGAPTGELFF.

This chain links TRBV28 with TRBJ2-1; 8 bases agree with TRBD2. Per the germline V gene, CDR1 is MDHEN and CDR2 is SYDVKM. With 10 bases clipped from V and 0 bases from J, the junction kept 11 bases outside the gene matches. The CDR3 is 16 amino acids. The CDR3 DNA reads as TGTGCCACCGCCACTAGCGGCGCCCCCTCCTACAATGAGCAGTTCTTC. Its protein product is CATATSGAPSYNEQFF.

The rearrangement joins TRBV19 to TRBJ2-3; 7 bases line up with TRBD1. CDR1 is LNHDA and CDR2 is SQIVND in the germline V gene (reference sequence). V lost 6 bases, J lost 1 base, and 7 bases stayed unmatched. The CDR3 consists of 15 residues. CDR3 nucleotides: TGTGCCAGTAGGTCATGGGACAGAGGCACAGATACGCAGTATTTT. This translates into CASRSWDRGTDTQYF.

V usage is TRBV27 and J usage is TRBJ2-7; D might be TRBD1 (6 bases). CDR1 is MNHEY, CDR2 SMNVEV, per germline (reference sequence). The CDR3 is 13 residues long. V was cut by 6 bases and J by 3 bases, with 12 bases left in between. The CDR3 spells CASRQGHRYEQYF. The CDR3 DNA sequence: TGTGCCAGCAGGCAGGGACATCGCTACGAGCAGTACTTC.

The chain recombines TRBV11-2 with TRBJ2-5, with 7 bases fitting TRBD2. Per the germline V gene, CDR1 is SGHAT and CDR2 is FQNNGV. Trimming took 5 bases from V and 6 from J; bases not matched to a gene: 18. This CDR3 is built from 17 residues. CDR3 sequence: CASSDLVGTTLGKTQYF. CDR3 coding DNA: TGTGCCAGCAGCGATTTGGTAGGGACTACCCTTGGGAAGACCCAGTACTTC. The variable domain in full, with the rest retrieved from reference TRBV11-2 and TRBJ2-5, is EAGVAQSPRYKIIEKRQSVAFWCNPISGHATLYWYQQILGQGPKLLIQFQNNGVVDDSQLPKDRFSAERLKGVDSTLKIQPAKLEDSAVYLCASSDLVGTTLGKTQYFGPGTRLLVL.

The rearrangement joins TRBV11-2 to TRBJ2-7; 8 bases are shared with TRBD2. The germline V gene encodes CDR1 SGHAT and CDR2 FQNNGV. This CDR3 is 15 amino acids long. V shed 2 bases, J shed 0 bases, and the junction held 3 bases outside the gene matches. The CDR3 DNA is TGTGCCAGCAGCTTATTAGCGGGGAGCTCCTACGAGCAGTACTTC. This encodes CASSLLAGSSYEQYF. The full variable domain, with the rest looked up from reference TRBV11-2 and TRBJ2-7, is EAGVAQSPRYKIIEKRQSVAFWCNPISGHATLYWYQQILGQGPKLLIQFQNNGVVDDSQLPKDRFSAERLKGVDSTLKIQPAKLEDSAVYLCASSLLAGSSYEQYFGPGTRLTVT.

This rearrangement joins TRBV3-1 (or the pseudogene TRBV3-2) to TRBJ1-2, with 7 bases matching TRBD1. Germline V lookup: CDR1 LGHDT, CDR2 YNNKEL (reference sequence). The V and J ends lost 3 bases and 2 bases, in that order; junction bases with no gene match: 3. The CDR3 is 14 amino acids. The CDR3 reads CASSQATGNYGYTF. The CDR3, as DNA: TGTGCCAGCAGCCAGGCGACAGGGAACTATGGCTACACCTTC.